This T cell receptor (beta chain) was sequenced for a study of shared clonotypes between healthy human individuals. In the naive CD8 group, cells lacked CD45RO and were positively selected for CCR7, so terminally differentiated effector memory CD45RA+ cells were left out. CDR1 is SEHNR, CDR2 FQNEAQ, per germline (reference sequence). The V gene lost 4 bases and the J gene lost 2 bases, with 8 bases spanning the gap. This CDR3 spans 13 amino acids. Data came from immunoSEQ multiplex PCR; TCRdb stores just in-frame clones and leaves some out. The table records approximately 840,000 clones, just over 95% of them present only once. Comments on this clone: The identical CDR3 is also encoded by other nucleotide sequences in the sample.

Specimen: naive CD8+ T cells sorted from blood. This chain joins TRBV7-9 and TRBJ1-1; D is unclear. The source is a man aged 25-45 years in good health. The CDR3 region is CASSSTGNTEAFF. DNA for the CDR3: TGTGCCAGCAGCTCCACCGGAAACACTGAAGCTTTCTTT. The full variable domain, its missing parts supplied by reference TRBV7-9 and TRBJ1-1, is DTGVSQNPRHKITKRGQNVTFRCDPISEHNRLYWYRQTLGQGPEFLTYFQNEAQLEKSRLLSDRFSAERPKGSFSTLEIQRTEQGDSAMYLCASSSTGNTEAFFGQGTRLTVV.